This T cell receptor beta chain is from a study of neoadjuvant anti-PD-1 for oral cavity cancer. The CDR3 totals 13 residues. CDR1 and CDR2 from the germline V gene are SNHLY and FYNNEI. V gave up 9 bases and J gave up 0 bases, with 9 bases separating them. Time point: after neoadjuvant nivolumab, at surgical resection. Cohort: HPV-negative, locally advanced oral cavity squamous cell carcinoma patients. PBMC libraries mostly used roughly 480 ng of input genomic DNA, with six replicates per sample. Generated by immunoSEQ multiplex PCR, the TCRdb table keeps only in-frame clones and is missing some. The sample carries some 33,000 clones, about 80% recorded once. A note on this clone: Other DNA sequences of this sample code for an identical CDR3.

The chain has TRBV2 and TRBJ1-5, with TRBD1 as a possible D gene (6 bases). The sequence came from a person between 40 and 85 years old with oral cavity squamous cell carcinoma. The material sequenced was PBMCs, taken after nivolumab (anti-PD-1) treatment. The CDR3 sequence: CASHRDSNQPQHF. CDR3 in DNA: TGTGCCAGTCACAGGGATAGCAATCAGCCCCAGCATTTT.